This T cell receptor beta chain was recorded in a study of blood T cell repertoires in COVID-19 (dated by TCRdb to about 2020). Background on the whole study: The collaborator samples originated in the United States, Italy and Spain and spanned the acute and convalescent phases of COVID-19. The material from the prospective study consisted of cDNA or gDNA derived from T cells, B-cell-depleted T cells, or PBMCs. Deeply sampled blood TCRbeta repertoires from subjects exposed to, actively infected with, or recovered from COVID-19 were included in the dataset. The repertoires were released in a freely available public database meant as a resource for research on the immune response to SARS-CoV-2. The samples were drawn from the first 160 participants of the ongoing ImmuneRACE study and from 950 to 1,500 subjects provided by 6 global collaborators. The sample metadata nearly always contained a de-identified subject ID, COVID-19 status, age in years and sex. Where available, HLA class I and class II types were taken from metadata supplied by the sample provider and were not determined by assay-based typing.

Cut back by 5 bases and 0 bases, the V and J ends lie 11 bases apart. The CDR3 goes from the cysteine to the phenylalanine over 15 residues. Of all the DNA, just the CDR3 is kept, 45 bases in frame from base 1. Taken from the germline V gene, the CDR1 and CDR2 loops are MNHEY and SVGEGT. General findings and caveats noted by the study authors: The quantity of clinical and demographic metadata differed by source and by participant and was supplied without curation.

The immunoSEQ Assay, a bias-controlled multiplex PCR, was used to amplify TCRbeta CDR3 regions from genomic DNA. Regarding the original processing steps: The number of nucleated cells in each sample was estimated by amplification of reference gene primers within the assay. Sequence reads were collapsed and filtered to measure the absolute abundance of every unique TCRbeta CDR3 rearrangement. Productive Simpson clonality was computed per sample as the square root of Simpson's diversity index over productive rearrangements. The clones in this table, taken by TCRdb from immuneACCESS, are in-frame only. Not every clone is retained; where verified, under half of the shortfall comes from an unresolved V gene, and the cause of the rest is unknown. V and J calls and clone size come straight from that table; D and trimming were deduced from the DNA. The sample includes 200,000 to 250,000 clones, with over 80% observed a single time. The ten largest account for around 1.3% of the sample.

As to this clone: Its specific antigen is unknown. No clone much larger than this one lies a single base away; base qualities are absent.

One collaborating source in Seattle enrolled patients while the patients were actively infected and followed the patients over time throughout the course of disease. Each collaborating institution followed its own protocols to collect whole blood in K2EDTA tubes. For TCRbeta analysis, collaborator samples were shipped as frozen whole blood, as isolated PBMCs, or as DNA extracted from either sample type. The rearranged chain carries TRBV6-2 or TRBV6-3 and TRBJ2-1, with the D segment identity uncertain. This TCR was recovered from a woman aged 25-40 years with COVID-19, enrolled during active disease. Sequences were obtained from peripheral blood. This receptor carries the CDR3 CASSLAAVSYNEQFF. The bases are TGTGCCAGCAGTCTGGCGGCAGTCTCCTACAATGAGCAGTTCTTC.